What follows are 20 T cell receptor beta chains derived from one specimen sequenced in a study of cytomegalovirus exposure and HLA in healthy donors. PCR primers comprised 60 Vbeta and 13 Jbeta primers. Sequencing was performed with immunoSEQ multiplex PCR; in TCRdb, only in-frame clones are kept and a portion is missing. The sample holds about 91,000 clones, 86% seen once. Sample: PBMCs. Every receptor here comes from a man between 25 and 39 years old in good health and CMV-seropositive.

The chain combines TRBV13 with TRBJ1-3, with D perhaps TRBD1 (5 bases). CDR1 and CDR2 from the germline V gene are PRHDT and FYEKMQ (reference sequence). The CDR3 has 15 residues. The V end was cut by 5 bases, the J end by 0 bases, with 11 bases between. CDR3 nucleotides: TGTGCCAGCAGCCCCCGACAGATCTCTGGAAACACCATATATTTT. It yields the protein CASSPRQISGNTIYF.

The CDR3 nucleotides are TGTGCCAGCACCTCGGACAGAACAACTAATGAAAAACTGTTTTTT. Its translation: CASTSDRTTNEKLFF. This chain uses TRBV5-5 with TRBJ1-4; possibly TRBD1 for D (6 bases). V lost 6 bases and J 0 bases, leaving 12 bases between the germline ends. Germline V gene lookup returns CDR1 SGHKS and CDR2 YYEKEE (reference sequence). The CDR3 totals 15 residues.

V and J are TRBV27 and TRBJ1-1; D is undetermined. V lost 4 bases, J lost 0 bases, and 6 bases lay in between. Germline CDR1 MNHEY, CDR2 SMNVEV (reference sequence). This CDR3 contains 13 residues. CDR3 sequence reads: CASSWAVNTEAFF. DNA of the CDR3: TGTGCCAGCAGTTGGGCAGTGAACACTGAAGCTTTCTTT.

The chain combines TRBV4-1 with TRBJ1-2, with 7 positions matching TRBD1. The CDR3 totals 15 residues. Germline V gene lookup returns CDR1 MGHRA and CDR2 YSYEKL. Trimming took 4 bases from V and 5 from J; bases not matched to a gene: 10. The CDR3 DNA follows: TGCGCCAGCAGCCGAGTACAGACAGGGAATTATGGCTACACCTTC. It is translated as CASSRVQTGNYGYTF.

The J gene is TRBJ1-1, the V gene TRBV25-1, with unresolved D. CDR1 and CDR2 (germline): MGHDK, SYGVNS. CDR3 length: 14 amino acids. V was clipped by 4 bases and J by 11 bases, with 20 bases between them. This CDR3 reads CASSGFTQAERAFF. The CDR3 region has the DNA TGTGCCAGCAGTGGTTTTACTCAGGCCGAAAGGGCTTTCTTT.

This clone was counted only a few times. CDR3 nucleotides: TGTGCCAGCAGCTTGGAGGGAGGGGGTTACTACGAGCAGTACTTC. This codes for CASSLEGGGYYEQYF. The chain is built from TRBV7-6 and TRBJ2-7; perhaps TRBD2 as D (7 bases). The length of the CDR3 is 15 residues. CDR1 and CDR2 (germline): SGHVS, FNYEAQ. Trimming shortened V by 3 bases and J by 3 bases, and 15 bases separated the two germline ends.

This chain links TRBV5-4 with TRBJ2-5; the match to TRBD2 covers 7 bases. V shed 4 bases and J 4 bases; nucleotides not matched to a gene: 4. This CDR3 contains 13 residues. Germline loops: CDR1 SGHNT, CDR2 YYREEE (reference sequence). The CDR3 is CASSLSSGETQYF. The CDR3 DNA is TGTGCCAGCAGCCTTTCTAGCGGAGAGACCCAGTACTTC.

J is TRBJ1-3 and V is TRBV6-1, with no clear D. The CDR3 contains 15 residues. V dropped 6 bases and J dropped 0 bases, with 12 bases sitting between them. CDR1 MNHNS and CDR2 SASEGT come from the germline V gene. CDR3 residues: CASREGANSGNTIYF. In nucleotides, the CDR3 is TGTGCCAGCAGGGAGGGTGCGAACTCTGGAAACACCATATATTTT.

This clone has a single count. The chain combines TRBV29-1 with TRBJ2-2; TRBD2 might be the D (5 bases). There are 13 residues in the CDR3. The germline CDR1 and CDR2 sequences are SQVTM and ANQGSEA. Trimming shortened V by 4 bases and J by 4 bases, and 10 bases separated the two germline ends. CDR3 sequence: CSVGGVGTGELFF. The CDR3 nucleotides read TGCAGCGTTGGGGGAGTGGGCACCGGGGAGCTGTTTTTT.

The chain recombines TRBV11-3 with TRBJ2-4; no reliable D call. V lost 5 bases and J 3 bases, leaving 14 bases between the germline ends. CDR1 SGHNT and CDR2 YENEEA come from the germline V gene. The CDR3 length is 15 residues. The CDR3 DNA is TGTGCCAGCAGCCCCTCGCGAGAGGACAAAAACATTCAGTACTTC. Protein product: CASSPSREDKNIQYF. Drawing the rest from reference TRBV11-3 and TRBJ2-4, the complete variable domain is EAGVVQSPRYKIIEKKQPVAFWCNPISGHNTLYWYLQNLGQGPELLIRYENEEAVDDSQLPKDRFSAERLKGVDSTLKIQPAELGDSAVYLCASSPSREDKNIQYFGAGTRLSVL.

The rearrangement joins TRBV30 to TRBJ2-7; D gene ambiguous. Trimming left V 2 bases short and J 4 bases short, with 9 bases between. CDR1 GTSNPN and CDR2 SVGIG come from the germline V gene (reference sequence). The CDR3 contains 12 residues. In DNA, the CDR3 is TGTGCCTGGAGTAAACTTCCGTACGAGCAGTACTTC. Translation gives CAWSKLPYEQYF.

The CDR3 spells CASSQDGLAGSGANVLTF. The CDR3 DNA is TGTGCCAGCAGCCAAGATGGACTAGCGGGCTCTGGGGCCAACGTCCTGACTTTC. The chain uses TRBV4-2 and TRBJ2-6; TRBD2 matches at 11 bases. The CDR3 has 18 residues. V shed 0 bases and J 0 bases; nucleotides not matched to a gene: 1. Per the germline V gene, CDR1 is LGHNA and CDR2 is YNFKEQ.

The chain combines TRBV5-1 with TRBJ2-1, with 13 positions matching TRBD2. With 0 bases clipped from V and 7 bases from J, the junction kept 10 bases outside the gene matches. CDR1 and CDR2 from the germline V gene are SGHRS and YFSETQ. The CDR3 loop spans 18 amino acids. CDR3 protein: CASSLGGTSGTKRNEQFF. The CDR3 coding sequence is TGCGCCAGCAGCTTGGGCGGGACTAGCGGGACCAAGCGGAATGAGCAGTTCTTC. Looking up the rest from reference TRBV5-1 and TRBJ2-1 gives the full variable domain: KAGVTQTPRYLIKTRGQQVTLSCSPISGHRSVSWYQQTPGQGLQFLFEYFSETQRNKGNFPGRFSGRQFSNSRSEMNVSTLELGDSALYLCASSLGGTSGTKRNEQFFGPGTRLTVL.

This chain uses TRBV4-1 with TRBJ2-2; 7 bases are a match to TRBD2. Losses at the gene ends were 1 base for V and 2 bases for J; bases not matched to a gene: 4. The CDR3 is 16 residues long. The V gene's germline CDR1 is MGHRA and CDR2 YSYEKL. The CDR3 reads CASSQVGGSNTGELFF. DNA of the CDR3: TGCGCCAGCAGCCAAGTGGGCGGGAGTAACACCGGGGAGCTGTTTTTT.

The chain combines TRBV5-4 with TRBJ2-1, with 9 bases matching TRBD2. The CDR3 runs to 16 residues. CDR1 and CDR2 (germline): SGHNT, YYREEE (reference sequence). Trimming removed 4 bases from V and 8 bases from J; junction bases left unmatched: 13. The chain's CDR3 is CASSQTGTSRWDEQFF. CDR3 bases: TGTGCCAGCAGCCAAACCGGGACTAGCCGATGGGATGAGCAGTTCTTC.

A single count supports this clone. The V and J genes are TRBV9 and TRBJ2-1; 10 bases map to TRBD2. Trimming removed 2 bases from V and 4 bases from J; junction bases left unmatched: 3. The CDR3 loop spans 15 amino acids. The germline V gene has CDR1 SGDLS and CDR2 YYNGEE. The CDR3: CASSVTSGPYNEQFF. In nucleotides, the CDR3 is TGTGCCAGCAGCGTGACTAGCGGGCCTTACAATGAGCAGTTCTTC.

V and J are TRBV5-1 and TRBJ1-2; 9 bases line up with TRBD1. The CDR3 extends over 17 amino acids. The junction had 10 bases not matched to a gene; V was cut back by 0 bases and J by 4 bases. Germline lookup yields CDR1 SGHRS and CDR2 YFSETQ. The CDR3 is CASSLGGTTGGGYGYTF. The CDR3 nucleotides are TGCGCCAGCAGCTTGGGGGGAACCACAGGGGGCGGCTATGGCTACACCTTC.

In its sample, this clone was seen a few times. The chain links TRBV18 to TRBJ2-5; 8 bases fit TRBD2. This CDR3 has 15 residues. V lost 2 bases to trimming and J lost 1 base; unmatched junction nucleotides: 3. CDR1 and CDR2 from the germline V gene are KGHSH and LQKENI. CDR3 sequence: CASSPNGLAQETQYF. CDR3 nucleotides: TGTGCCAGCTCACCAAACGGACTAGCCCAAGAGACCCAGTACTTC.

This chain links TRBV5-1 with TRBJ2-1; 8 bases are shared with TRBD1. The V segment lost 6 bases and the J segment 7 bases; nucleotides outside the gene matches: 9. The CDR3 runs 14 residues. CDR1 is SGHRS and CDR2 is YFSETQ in the germline V gene. Here the CDR3 DNA reads TGCGCCAGCACCGGGGGACAGGTCTTGAATGAGCAGTTCTTC. This sequence encodes CASTGGQVLNEQFF.

The chain links TRBV4-1 to TRBJ2-7; the D gene is possibly TRBD1 (6 bases). CDR3 length: 15 amino acids. The germline V gene encodes CDR1 MGHRA and CDR2 YSYEKL. Trimming shortened V by 0 bases and J by 3 bases, and 12 bases separated the two germline ends. CDR3 loop: CASSQDPTGNYEQYF. In DNA form, the CDR3 reads TGCGCCAGCAGCCAAGATCCCACAGGGAACTACGAGCAGTACTTC.